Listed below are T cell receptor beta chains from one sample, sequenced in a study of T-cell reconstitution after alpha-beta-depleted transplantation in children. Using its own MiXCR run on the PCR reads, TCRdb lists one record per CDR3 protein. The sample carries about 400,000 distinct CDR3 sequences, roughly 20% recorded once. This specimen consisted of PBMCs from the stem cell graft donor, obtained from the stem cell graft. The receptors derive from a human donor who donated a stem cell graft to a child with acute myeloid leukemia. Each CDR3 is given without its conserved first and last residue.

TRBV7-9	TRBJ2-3	ASSVSGSPDTQY
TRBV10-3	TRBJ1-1	AISESVNTEAF
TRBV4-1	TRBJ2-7	ASSQDPTGTGDYEQY
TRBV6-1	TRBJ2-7	ASSPGLAYYEQY
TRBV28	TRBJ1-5	ASSFRSGSGQPQH
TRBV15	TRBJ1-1	ATSIGQLNTEAF
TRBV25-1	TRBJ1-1	ASSEPAGTGFGTEAF
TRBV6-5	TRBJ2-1	ASSYSQAGARYEQF
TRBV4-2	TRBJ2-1	ASSRGQEFINEQF
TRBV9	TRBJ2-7	ASSVGLDYEQY
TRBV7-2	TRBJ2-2	ASSLDPSPTGELF
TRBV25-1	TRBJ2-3	ASSEDQPAGPPTDTQY
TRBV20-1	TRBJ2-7	SARGPGAANYEQY
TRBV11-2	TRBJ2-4	ASSLIGLAKNIQY
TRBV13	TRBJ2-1	ASSRGTSTGNEQF
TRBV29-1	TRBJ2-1	SVEGLAGYSYNEQF
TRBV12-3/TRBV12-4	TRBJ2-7	ASSAGTSDYEQY
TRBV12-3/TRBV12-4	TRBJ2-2	ASSMSTGELF
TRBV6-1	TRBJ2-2	ASNSPLEVTGELF
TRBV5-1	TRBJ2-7	ASSLASENKDEQY
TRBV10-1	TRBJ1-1	ASSDGTEAF
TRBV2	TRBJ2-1	ASSEKTSGSHEQF
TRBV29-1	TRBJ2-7	SVVHSYEQY
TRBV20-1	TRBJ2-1	SARGGAYEQF
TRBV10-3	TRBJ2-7	AEIEESSYEQY
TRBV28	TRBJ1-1	ASRSSEAF
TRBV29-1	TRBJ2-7	SVRQGPSYEQY
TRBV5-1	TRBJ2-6	ASSYDRAAGANVLT